The rows below give T cell receptor beta chains drawn from one sample of a study of OX40 agonist ivuxolimab in advanced cancers. The repertoire was sequenced with immunoSEQ multiplex PCR; TCRdb's copy has only in-frame clones and lacks some. The repertoire holds around 40,000 clones, with 80% as singletons. The sequencing here drew on CD4+ or CD8+ T cells sorted from blood, taken in a trial of the OX40 agonist ivuxolimab. The receptors derive from an adult with an advanced solid tumor such as melanoma, head and neck, liver or kidney cancer. CDR3s include the opening cysteine and the closing phenylalanine or tryptophan. The order of the fields is V gene, D gene, clone size, J gene, CDR3 protein, CDR3 DNA. The D gene is left open where the match is weak. Clone size is shown for a subset of rows, as once, few, many or a class of expanded clone.

TRBV4-3	TRBD1	.	TRBJ2-6	CASSPGGSLGANVLTF	TGCGCCAGCAGCCCAGGGGGTTCGCTGGGGGCCAACGTCCTGACTTTC
TRBV6-6	.	.	TRBJ1-6	CASSYGEGNSPLHF	TGTGCCAGCAGTTACGGGGAGGGTAATTCACCCCTCCACTTT
TRBV28	.	.	TRBJ2-7	CASSAPQVSRQYF	TGTGCCAGCAGTGCCCCCCAGGTTTCACGGCAGTACTTC
TRBV9	.	.	TRBJ2-3	CASSVTYQGTDTQYF	TGTGCCAGCAGCGTTACTTACCAGGGGACAGATACGCAGTATTTT
TRBV7-7	TRBD2	.	TRBJ2-7	CASSSREGREQYF	TGTGCTAGCAGTTCACGGGAGGGCCGCGAGCAGTACTTC
TRBV11-1	.	.	TRBJ2-6	CASKTFSGANVLTF	TGTGCCAGCAAAACGTTCTCCGGGGCCAACGTCCTGACTTTC
TRBV7-2	.	.	TRBJ1-1	CASTLGVGGRGRGVTEAFF	TGTGCCAGCACCTTAGGGGTGGGGGGGCGCGGCCGAGGGGTCACTGAAGCTTTCTTT
TRBV9	.	.	TRBJ2-1	CASSVYDNEQFF	TGTGCCAGCAGCGTATACGACAATGAGCAGTTCTTC
TRBV11-3	TRBD2	.	TRBJ2-1	CASSVGRVGEQFF	TGTGCCAGCAGCGTTGGGAGGGTAGGTGAGCAGTTCTTC
TRBV4-1	.	.	TRBJ1-2	CASSQSGATPRYGYTF	TGCGCCAGCAGCCAGTCAGGGGCCACCCCGAGGTATGGCTACACCTTC
TRBV5-4	TRBD1	.	TRBJ1-2	CASSFPGTGTHGYTF	TGTGCCAGCAGCTTCCCCGGGACAGGGACACATGGCTACACCTTC
TRBV7-6	.	.	TRBJ2-3	CASSLVARLSTDTQYF	TGTGCCAGCAGCTTAGTAGCGCGGCTTAGCACAGATACGCAGTATTTT
TRBV7-3	.	.	TRBJ1-6	CASRGRLSPLHF	TGTGCCAGCCGTGGGAGACTCTCACCCCTCCACTTT
TRBV7-2	TRBD2	.	TRBJ2-5	CASSGGGPETQYF	TGTGCCAGCAGCGGCGGGGGGCCAGAGACCCAGTACTTC
TRBV28	.	few	TRBJ1-2	CASLKGGVNYGYTF	TGTGCCAGCCTCAAGGGGGGGGTTAACTATGGCTACACCTTC
TRBV6-4	TRBD2	.	TRBJ2-3	CASRSTSDTDTQYF	TGTGCCAGCAGATCGACTAGCGACACAGATACGCAGTATTTT
TRBV4-3	.	.	TRBJ1-2	CASSQDLSGRSYTF	TGCGCCAGCAGCCAAGATCTGTCAGGTAGAAGCTACACCTTC
TRBV7-9	.	.	TRBJ2-5	CASSPGSLIETQYF	TGTGCCAGCAGCCCGGGATCTCTCATAGAGACCCAGTACTTC
TRBV29-1	.	.	TRBJ1-2	CSVEDSRDYTF	TGCAGCGTTGAGGACAGTCGGGACTACACCTTC
TRBV6-6	.	.	TRBJ1-3	CASSPLRGSGNTIYF	TGTGCCAGCAGTCCTCTTCGGGGGTCCGGAAACACCATATATTTT
TRBV11-2	.	.	TRBJ1-1	CASSLDGVANTEAFF	TGTGCCAGCAGCTTAGACGGGGTAGCGAACACTGAAGCTTTCTTT
TRBV4-3	.	.	TRBJ1-1	CASRQVLAGRVRTEAFF	TGCGCCAGCAGGCAAGTTCTCGCAGGGAGAGTTCGCACTGAAGCTTTCTTT
TRBV27	TRBD1	once	TRBJ1-5	CASSLSTRQGRQPQHF	TGTGCCAGCAGTTTATCTACTCGACAGGGTAGACAGCCCCAGCATTTT
TRBV12-5	.	few	TRBJ1-2	CASGLDNYGYTF	TGTGCTAGTGGTTTGGACAACTATGGCTACACCTTC
TRBV7-2	.	.	TRBJ2-2	CASSSGRANTGELFF	TGTGCCAGCAGCTCCGGACGGGCGAACACCGGGGAGCTGTTTTTT